The clone carrying this T cell receptor (beta chain) was counted at least ten times. Breast cancer patients provided tissue from their axillary draining lymph nodes. This sample stems from a study of breast tumors, draining lymph nodes, adjacent tissues. TCRdb recomputed calls from the multiplex PCR reads with MiXCR, one row per CDR3 protein. The sample shows about 230,000 distinct CDR3 sequences, around 32% of them seen only once. The sample taken for sequencing was axillary lymph node tissue. This receptor was taken from a female donor with breast cancer. Some clones in this sample may be carry-over from other donors' samples.

The CDR3 reads CASSRKGEQYF. The CDR3, as DNA: TGTGCCAGCAGCCGAAAGGGAGAGCAGTACTTC. This rearrangement joins TRBV11-2 to TRBJ2-7; no firm D call. In germline, CDR1 is SGHAT, CDR2 FQNNGV. Trimming took off 5 bases at V and 7 bases at J, with 9 bases between the two ends. The CDR3 has 11 amino acids.